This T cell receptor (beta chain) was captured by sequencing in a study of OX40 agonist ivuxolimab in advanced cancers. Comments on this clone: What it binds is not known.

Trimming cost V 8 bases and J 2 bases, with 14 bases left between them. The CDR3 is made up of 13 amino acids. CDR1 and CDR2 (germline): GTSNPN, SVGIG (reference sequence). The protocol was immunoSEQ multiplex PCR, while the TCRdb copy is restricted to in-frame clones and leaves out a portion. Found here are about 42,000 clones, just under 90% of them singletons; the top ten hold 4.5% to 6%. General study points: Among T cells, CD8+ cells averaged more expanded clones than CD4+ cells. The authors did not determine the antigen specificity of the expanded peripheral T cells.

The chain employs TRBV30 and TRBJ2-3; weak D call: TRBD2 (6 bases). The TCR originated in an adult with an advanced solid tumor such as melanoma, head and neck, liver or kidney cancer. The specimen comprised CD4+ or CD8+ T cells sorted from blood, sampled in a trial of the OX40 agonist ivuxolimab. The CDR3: CARQRALTDTQYF. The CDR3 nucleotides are TGTGCCAGACAGCGGGCGCTCACAGATACGCAGTATTTT. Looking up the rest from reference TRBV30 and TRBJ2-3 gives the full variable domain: SQTIHQWPATLVQPVGSPLSLECTVEGTSNPNLYWYRQAAGRGLQLLFYSVGIGQISSEVPQNLSASRPQDRQFILSSKKLLLSDSGFYLCARQRALTDTQYFGPGTRLTVL.